The clone carrying this T cell receptor beta chain was recorded at least ten times. The antigen is undetermined. Unmatched junction bases numbered 5, after V lost 5 bases and J lost 0 bases. This CDR3 has 15 amino acids. CDR1 is SEHNR and CDR2 is FQNEAQ in the germline V gene (reference sequence). Time point here: newly diagnosed GD, antithyroid drugs for less than 3 months. TCR sequences were obtained from RNA taken from PBMCs. This record comes from a study of regulatory T cells in long-lasting Graves disease. Sequencing libraries for TCR beta were prepared with iRepertoire HTBI primers and Arm-PCR of CDR3 regions. TCRdb processed the multiplex PCR reads anew with MiXCR; each CDR3 protein has one entry. The table has 350,000 to 550,000 distinct CDR3 sequences, 13% to 15% seen once. Regarding the study as a whole: TRBV28, TRBJ1-2 and TRBJ2-5 were favored in persistent disease.

These data are also associated with another study on T cells in Graves' hyperthyroidism and ophthalmopathy.

The rearrangement uses TRBV7-9 and TRBJ2-3; the match to TRBD1 covers 7 bases. This clonotype was obtained from a woman aged 45-59 years with Graves disease. The sequencing used peripheral blood mononuclear cells (PBMCs), collected at new diagnosis, from a patient treated with antithyroid drugs. The CDR3 loop is CASSPGGASTDTQYF. CDR3 sequence (DNA): TGTGCCAGCAGCCCAGGGGGAGCCAGCACAGATACGCAGTATTTT.